This T cell receptor beta chain came from a study of cytomegalovirus exposure and HLA in healthy donors. The 120-subject validation cohort, separate from the 666-subject first cohort, included the donors. Assay: immunoSEQ multiplex PCR; the TCRdb copy retains only in-frame clones and omits some. The data contain about 360,000 clones, about nine tenths of them singletons. After removal of 3 bases from V and 6 bases from J, the junction contained 4 bases not matched to a gene. The CDR3 totals 14 residues. Germline assignment: CDR1 MNHEY and CDR2 SMNVEV (reference sequence). This chain uses TRBV27 with TRBJ2-7; 11 nucleotides match TRBD1. Input material: PBMCs. The source is a woman aged 18-29 years in good health and CMV-seronegative. This chain's CDR3 is CASSFSGTGGEQYF. Written as DNA, the CDR3 is TGTGCCAGCAGTTTCTCCGGGACAGGGGGCGAGCAGTACTTC.